A single sample is the source of the 27 T cell receptor beta chains below, sequenced in a study of cytomegalovirus exposure and HLA in healthy donors. Vbeta (60) and Jbeta (13) primers were used in the PCR. Method: immunoSEQ multiplex PCR; TCRdb's copy keeps in-frame clones and lacks some. The table shows over 75,000 clones, with around 74% occurring only once. Material for sequencing was PBMCs. Every receptor here comes from a man aged 35-49 years in good health and CMV-seropositive.

The rearrangement uses TRBV21-1 and TRBJ1-5; the table gives TRBD1 as D, unverified against the DNA. TRBV21-1 is labeled a pseudogene. This CDR3 is built from 17 residues. Written as DNA, the CDR3 is TGTGCCAGCAGCCCCGGCCGCCAGGGCCGTTGCAATCAGCCCCAGCATTTT. Protein product: CASSPGRQGRCNQPQHF.

This sequence joins TRBV5-1 and TRBJ2-7; 9 bases are a match to TRBD1. Germline V gene sequence: CDR1 SGHRS, CDR2 YFSETQ. J lost 7 bases, V lost 0 bases, and 5 bases had no gene match. This CDR3 spans 14 amino acids. CDR3 residues: CASSLGQGVEEQYF. The CDR3 nucleotides read TGCGCCAGCAGCTTGGGACAGGGGGTAGAAGAGCAGTACTTC. Together with reference TRBV5-1 and TRBJ2-7, the CDR3 gives the full variable domain: KAGVTQTPRYLIKTRGQQVTLSCSPISGHRSVSWYQQTPGQGLQFLFEYFSETQRNKGNFPGRFSGRQFSNSRSEMNVSTLELGDSALYLCASSLGQGVEEQYFGPGTRLTVT.

The rearrangement joins TRBV5-1 to TRBJ2-5; the match to TRBD2 covers 7 bases. The CDR3 is 15 residues long. With V trimmed by 4 bases and J by 2 bases, 8 bases remained unmatched. Germline CDR1 is SGHRS and CDR2 is YFSETQ. DNA for the CDR3: TGCGCCAGCAGCCGCCTACTAGCGTCGCAAGAGACCCAGTACTTC. It translates to CASSRLLASQETQYF. Based on the CDR3 plus reference TRBV5-1 and TRBJ2-5, the full variable domain is KAGVTQTPRYLIKTRGQQVTLSCSPISGHRSVSWYQQTPGQGLQFLFEYFSETQRNKGNFPGRFSGRQFSNSRSEMNVSTLELGDSALYLCASSRLLASQETQYFGPGTRLLVL.

The chain employs TRBV29-1 and TRBJ2-7; 10 bases line up with TRBD1. Germline lookup yields CDR1 SQVTM and CDR2 ANQGSEA. V shed 5 bases and J 6 bases; nucleotides not matched to a gene: 16. The CDR3 has 16 amino acids. The CDR3, as DNA: TGCAGCGTTAGATCGGACAGGGGGATTGGAGCTGGCGAGCAGTACTTC. Amino acid sequence: CSVRSDRGIGAGEQYF.

This chain links TRBV2 with TRBJ1-2; D is uncertain. V was trimmed by 2 bases and J by 5 bases, leaving 12 bases between them. This CDR3 has 14 residues. Germline CDR1 and CDR2: SNHLY and FYNNEI. The CDR3 DNA reads TGTGCCAGCAGTGAATACGGGGTTGGATATGGCTACACCTTC. Its protein is CASSEYGVGYGYTF.

V is TRBV21-1 and J is TRBJ2-5; TRBD1 is the table's D call and was not checked against the DNA. TRBV21-1 is noted as a pseudogene. This CDR3 is 16 amino acids long. CDR3 nucleotide sequence: TGTGCCAGCAGCAAAGTTTTTGGGACAGAGCCAGAGACCCAGTACTTC. Residues: CASSKVFGTEPETQYF.

This clone has just a few counts. Other DNA sequences in the same sample also yield this CDR3. CDR3 DNA: TGTGCCAGCAGCCCCCGGGACAGGGGTCCCTACGAGCAGTACTTC. This sequence encodes CASSPRDRGPYEQYF. The rearrangement joins TRBV7-9 to TRBJ2-7, with 10 bases identical to TRBD1. Germline V gene lookup returns CDR1 SEHNR and CDR2 FQNEAQ (reference sequence). With V trimmed by 5 bases and J by 2 bases, 6 bases remained unmatched. The CDR3 length is 15 residues.

V gene TRBV12-5 combines with J gene TRBJ2-5; TRBD2 matches 16 bases. The V gene end was trimmed by 8 bases and the J gene end by 4 bases; junction bases not matched to a gene: 19. Germline CDR1 reads LGHNT; CDR2 reads FRNRAP. This CDR3 contains 20 residues. The DNA of the CDR3 is TGTGCTAGTCCCCGACCCGGGACTAGCGGGAGGGAGTTAAATGGAGAGACCCAGTACTTC. Translation gives CASPRPGTSGRELNGETQYF.

The rearrangement joins TRBV7-2 to TRBJ1-4; 9 nucleotides line up with TRBD1. From germline, CDR1 is SGHTA and CDR2 FQGNSA. This CDR3 spans 16 amino acids. The junction had 5 bases not matched to a gene; V was cut back by 1 base and J by 5 bases. The CDR3 is CASSLGGGTGNEKLFF. The CDR3 DNA follows: TGTGCCAGCAGCTTAGGGGGCGGGACAGGGAATGAAAAACTGTTTTTT. The entire variable domain, with the rest obtained from reference TRBV7-2 and TRBJ1-4, is as follows: GAGVSQSPSNKVTEKGKDVELRCDPISGHTALYWYRQSLGQGLEFLIYFQGNSAPDKSGLPSDRFSAERTGGSVSTLTIQRTQQEDSAVYLCASSLGGGTGNEKLFFGSGTQLSVL.

In DNA, the CDR3 is TGTGCCAGCAGTTACTCGAGTCGAACCGCCTACGAGCAGTACTTC. Translated: CASSYSSRTAYEQYF. The chain uses TRBV6-6 and TRBJ2-7; D unclear. V shed 0 bases and J shed 2 bases, with 11 bases lying between them. CDR1 is MNHNY and CDR2 is SVGAGI in the germline V gene (reference sequence). The CDR3 has 15 amino acids.

V gene TRBV4-3 combines with J gene TRBJ2-5; 7 nucleotides agree with TRBD1. The CDR3 runs 14 residues. CDR1 is LGHNA, CDR2 YSLEER, per germline. V lost 2 bases and J lost 5; bases outside the gene matches: 5. The CDR3 bases are TGCGCCAGCAGCCAATCGACAGGGAGCGAGACCCAGTACTTC. This translates into CASSQSTGSETQYF.

In nucleotides, the CDR3 is TGTGCCAGCGGAGGGACAGGTTTTTCACCCCTCCACTTT. Protein product: CASGGTGFSPLHF. The genes are TRBV25-1 and TRBJ1-6, with 8 nucleotides matching TRBD1. V lost 8 bases, J lost 9 bases, and 6 bases stayed unmatched. This CDR3 is built from 13 residues. Germline lookup yields CDR1 MGHDK and CDR2 SYGVNS. Full variable domain (outside the CDR3, taken from reference TRBV25-1 and TRBJ1-6): EADIYQTPRYLVIGTGKKITLECSQTMGHDKMYWYQQDPGMELHLIHYSYGVNSTEKGDLSSESTVSRIRTEHFPLTLESARPSHTSQYLCASGGTGFSPLHFGNGTRLTVT.

The chain joins TRBV28 to TRBJ1-2, with 8 bases fitting TRBD1. The V segment lost 8 bases and the J segment 4 bases; nucleotides outside the gene matches: 3. This CDR3 is 12 amino acids long. Germline assignment: CDR1 MDHEN and CDR2 SYDVKM. CDR3 DNA sequence: TGTGCCAGCGGACAGGGAACCTATGGCTACACCTTC. Amino acid sequence: CASGQGTYGYTF.

The table lists this clone with a few counts. V usage is TRBV2 and J usage is TRBJ2-5; TRBD2 matches 7 bases. Germline V gives CDR1 SNHLY, CDR2 FYNNEI. The J segment lost 5 bases and the V segment lost 7 bases, leaving 7 bases of the junction unmatched. The CDR3 contains 13 residues. CDR3 nucleotide sequence: TGTGCCAGCATTTTGACTAGCCAGGAGACCCAGTACTTC. Translating it yields CASILTSQETQYF.

About this clone itself: The junction differs from germline at one of its ends, possibly a read error. The V and J genes are TRBV7-7 and TRBJ2-1; 10 bases are a match to TRBD2. Germline V lookup: CDR1 SSHAT, CDR2 FNYEAQ (reference sequence). The CDR3 runs to 14 residues. This chain's CDR3 is CASSLAGGYNEQFF. The CDR3 DNA follows: TGTGCTAGCAGCTTAGCGGGGGGCTACAATGAGCAGTTCTTC.

In its sample, this clone was seen a few times. This sequence joins TRBV7-2 and TRBJ2-5, with D perhaps matching TRBD2 (6 bases). CDR1 is SGHTA and CDR2 is FQGNSA in the germline V gene. V lost 5 bases and J 7 bases, leaving 8 bases between the germline ends. The CDR3 length is 11 residues. The chain's CDR3 is CASSAGGTQYF. The CDR3 bases are TGTGCCAGCAGCGCCGGGGGGACCCAGTACTTC.

As DNA, the CDR3 is TGTGCCAGCAGCGAGGGACATTATAGCAATCAGCCCCAGCATTTT. This encodes CASSEGHYSNQPQHF. The chain is built from TRBV9 and TRBJ1-5, with D perhaps TRBD1 (6 bases). V lost 3 bases, J lost 0 bases, and 10 bases lay in between. This CDR3 has 15 residues. CDR1 SGDLS and CDR2 YYNGEE come from the germline V gene.

This chain joins TRBV27 and TRBJ2-7; 7 nucleotides line up with TRBD1. The CDR3 is 14 amino acids. Germline CDR1 is MNHEY and CDR2 is SMNVEV (reference sequence). Unmatched junction bases numbered 5, after V lost 0 bases and J lost 6 bases. CDR3 sequence reads: CASSLSRDSLEQYF. The CDR3 DNA reads TGTGCCAGCAGTTTATCGAGGGACAGCCTCGAGCAGTACTTC.

The genes are TRBV7-8 and TRBJ2-3; 9 positions match TRBD2. CDR1 and CDR2 from the germline V gene are SGHVS and FQNEAQ. The J segment lost 4 bases and the V segment lost 2 bases, leaving 7 bases of the junction unmatched. This CDR3 spans 16 amino acids. CDR3 nucleotides: TGTGCCAGCAGCTTAAACGGCGGGGGGGTGGCAGATACGCAGTATTTT. It codes for CASSLNGGGVADTQYF. Full variable domain (outside the CDR3, taken from reference TRBV7-8 and TRBJ2-3): GAGVSQSPRYKVAKRGQDVALRCDPISGHVSLFWYQQALGQGPEFLTYFQNEAQLDKSGLPSDRFFAERPEGSVSTLKIQRTQQEDSAVYLCASSLNGGGVADTQYFGPGTRLTVL.

This clone was recorded only once. The V and J genes are TRBV19 and TRBJ2-1; D is perhaps TRBD2 (6 bases). V gave up 4 bases and J gave up 5 bases, with 15 bases separating them. Per germline, CDR1 LNHDA and CDR2 SQIVND (reference sequence). The CDR3 sequence is 15 residues long. The CDR3 sequence is CASSTGLALNNEQFF. In DNA, the CDR3 is TGTGCCAGTAGTACGGGACTCGCTCTCAACAATGAGCAGTTCTTC.

The V and J genes are TRBV27 and TRBJ1-6; TRBD1 matches at 7 bases. This CDR3 contains 13 residues. V lost 6 bases, J lost 8 bases, and 4 bases stayed unmatched. Germline lookup yields CDR1 MNHEY and CDR2 SMNVEV (reference sequence). In DNA form, the CDR3 reads TGTGCCAGCAGCGACAGGGAGGATTCACCCCTCCACTTT. Protein sequence: CASSDREDSPLHF.

This clone was seen only once. V and J are TRBV7-9 and TRBJ2-5, with D perhaps TRBD1 (5 bases). Trimming cost V 6 bases and J 2 bases, with 10 bases left between them. The CDR3 consists of 13 residues. CDR1 and CDR2 from the germline V gene are SEHNR and FQNEAQ (reference sequence). CDR3: CASRKGAQETQYF. The CDR3 nucleotides read TGTGCCAGCAGGAAAGGGGCGCAAGAGACCCAGTACTTC.

This clone was seen more than once but under ten times. This chain connects TRBV27 to TRBJ2-7, with D maybe TRBD1 (6 bases). CDR1 MNHEY and CDR2 SMNVEV come from the germline V gene (reference sequence). V lost 4 bases, J lost 8 bases, and 18 bases lay in between. This CDR3 is built from 14 residues. CDR3 nucleotide sequence: TGTGCCAGCAGTTCGTCCCCATACAGGGATCAGCAGTACTTC. Translation gives CASSSSPYRDQQYF.

The rearrangement links TRBV6-5 to TRBJ2-7; 10 bases align to TRBD2. Germline CDR1 MNHEY, CDR2 SVGAGI. The length of the CDR3 is 15 residues. Trimming at V came to 5 bases and at J to 7 bases, leaving 11 bases not matched to a gene. CDR3 in DNA: TGTGCCAGCAGTACCTCCCTAGCGGGAGTAAGGGAGCAGTACTTC. Translating it yields CASSTSLAGVREQYF.

The chain links TRBV7-8 to TRBJ2-1; 9 nucleotides match TRBD2. CDR3 length: 15 amino acids. The trim removed 3 bases at V and 6 bases at J, leaving 6 bases unmatched. The V gene's germline CDR1 is SGHVS and CDR2 FQNEAQ. DNA of the CDR3: TGTGCCAGCAGCTTCTTCGGCGGGAGGGCCAATGAGCAGTTCTTC. It translates to CASSFFGGRANEQFF. Combining the CDR3 with reference TRBV7-8 and TRBJ2-1 gives the whole variable domain GAGVSQSPRYKVAKRGQDVALRCDPISGHVSLFWYQQALGQGPEFLTYFQNEAQLDKSGLPSDRFFAERPEGSVSTLKIQRTQQEDSAVYLCASSFFGGRANEQFFGPGTRLTVL.

V gene TRBV5-4 combines with J gene TRBJ2-1, with TRBD2 matching 7 bases. J gave up 3 bases and V 0 bases, and 3 bases lay outside the gene matches. Germline lookup yields CDR1 SGHNT and CDR2 YYREEE (reference sequence). The CDR3 runs 15 residues. The CDR3 nucleotides read TGTGCCAGCAGCTTGGCCCGGACTAGCTACAATGAGCAGTTCTTC. Protein: CASSLARTSYNEQFF.

V is TRBV27 and J is TRBJ1-2; the D gene is possibly TRBD1 (6 bases). The CDR3 has 15 residues. CDR1 and CDR2 from the germline V gene are MNHEY and SMNVEV (reference sequence). Trimming pared 6 bases from V and 6 bases from J, leaving 20 bases between. The DNA for the CDR3 is TGTGCCAGCAGACCCCTCGGAGAGGGGGTTAATGGCTACACCTTC. It is translated as CASRPLGEGVNGYTF.